A selection of T cell receptor beta chains follows, all from one sample in a study of T cells in Graves' hyperthyroidism and ophthalmopathy. Using its own MiXCR run on the multiplex PCR reads, TCRdb lists one record per CDR3 protein. The sample gives fewer than 450,000 distinct CDR3 sequences, roughly 17% of which show up once; 30% to 40% is in the top ten. Input material: blood. The receptors originated from a woman in her twenties or thirties with Graves' hyperthyroidism that later progressed to Graves' ophthalmopathy. Both conserved end residues are part of each CDR3. A D gene is named only where the DNA matches it firmly. The size field is filled for only some rows; it gives once, few, many or a size class.

>TRBJ1-6|TRBV3-1|-|many
CASRGSVGGALRNSPLHF
TGTGCCAGCCGTGGATCGGTGGGGGGGGCATTACGGAATTCACCCCTCCACTTT
>TRBJ1-2|TRBV28|TRBD1|many
CATRGGYGYTF
TGTGCAACCAGGGGGGGCTATGGCTACACCTTC
>TRBJ2-1|TRBV13|-|few
CASSLVPGRNNEQFF
TGTGCCAGCAGCTTAGTTCCAGGGCGAAACAATGAGCAGTTCTTC
>TRBJ1-1|TRBV28|-|many
CASSLYENTEAFF
TGTGCCAGCAGTTTATATGAGAACACTGAAGCTTTCTTT
>TRBJ1-2|TRBV27|-|-
CASSSSAVSYGYTF
TGTGCCAGCAGTTCTTCTGCAGTGAGCTATGGCTACACCTTC
>TRBJ2-1|TRBV20-1|-|few
CSASTLWSSYNEQFF
TGCAGTGCTAGTACGCTCTGGAGCTCCTACAATGAGCAGTTCTTC
>TRBJ2-2|TRBV5-1|-|-
CASSLGQADTGELFF
TGCGCCAGCAGCTTGGGACAGGCTGACACCGGGGAGCTGTTTTTT
>TRBJ2-3|TRBV5-1|-|-
CASSAGEADTQYF
TGCGCCAGCAGCGCCGGGGAGGCGGATACGCAGTATTTT
>TRBJ2-1|TRBV24-1|-|many
CATSDPTKLASSYNEQFF
TGTGCCACCAGTGACCCGACTAAGCTGGCGAGCTCCTACAATGAGCAGTTCTTC
>TRBJ2-7|TRBV18|TRBD1|many
CASSPFRQGASEQYF
TGTGCCAGCTCACCATTTCGACAGGGGGCCTCCGAGCAGTACTTC
>TRBJ2-7|TRBV28|-|many
CASSPDYLPGEQYF
TGTGCCAGCAGTCCTGACTACCTTCCCGGCGAGCAGTACTTC
>TRBJ2-1|TRBV20-1|-|many
CSAPEGVYYNEQFF
TGCAGTGCTCCCGAAGGTGTCTATTACAATGAGCAGTTCTTC
>TRBJ2-3|TRBV7-6|-|many
CASSLAFGSTDTQYF
TGTGCCAGCAGCTTAGCGTTTGGTAGCACAGATACGCAGTATTTT
>TRBJ2-7|TRBV6-1|TRBD1|many
CASSAQGAATLGYEQYF
TGTGCCAGCAGCGCACAGGGGGCGGCCACCTTGGGATACGAGCAGTACTTC
>TRBJ2-7|TRBV6-5|-|few
CASSHTNEQYF
TGTGCCAGCAGTCACACCAACGAGCAGTACTTC
>TRBJ2-7|TRBV28|TRBD2|many
CASSGTSGRFYEQYF
TGTGCCAGCAGTGGGACTAGCGGGAGATTTTACGAGCAGTACTTC
>TRBJ2-7|TRBV20-1|-|-
CSARSWGSLSYEQYF
TGCAGTGCTAGGTCTTGGGGCAGTCTCTCCTACGAGCAGTACTTC
>TRBJ2-7|TRBV27|-|many
CASSLEGGIYEQYF
TGTGCCAGCAGTTTGGAGGGAGGCATCTACGAGCAGTACTTC
>TRBJ2-1|TRBV27|TRBD1|many
CASSYSGTGFNEQFF
TGTGCCAGCAGTTACTCCGGGACAGGGTTCAATGAGCAGTTCTTC
>TRBJ1-5|TRBV10-1|-|few
CASSQTETGESNQPQHF
TGCGCCAGCAGTCAAACCGAAACAGGAGAAAGCAATCAGCCCCAGCATTTT
>TRBJ1-4|TRBV11-3|-|many
CASSLKLTGQGNEKLFF
TGTGCCAGCAGCCTTAAATTAACCGGGCAGGGGAATGAAAAACTGTTTTTT
>TRBJ2-5|TRBV7-9|-|few
CASSLATGRETQYF
TGTGCCAGCAGCTTAGCGACAGGACGAGAGACCCAGTACTTC